The 2 T cell receptor beta chains below come from one sample, sequenced in a study of human T cells and chemical hapten exposure. TCRdb called the RACE reads again in MiXCR, with one record for every CDR3 protein. The sample shows 60,000 to 65,000 distinct CDR3 sequences, 11% of them seen only once. The time point is: patch test 3, about 24 weeks after DPC sensitization. The treatment here: therapeutic diphenylcyclopropenone sensitization with weekly scalp DPC. The material was whole blood, obtained in connection with sensitization to the hapten diphenylcyclopropenone (DPC). Source of these receptors: a woman aged 25-40 years with alopecia areata. Some clones in this sample may be carry-over from other donors' samples.

This clonotype has a count of ten or more. This sequence joins TRBV10-2 and TRBJ2-3, with D unclear. Germline CDR1 WSHSY, CDR2 SAAADI. Trimming left V 7 bases short and J 0 bases short, with 8 bases between. The CDR3 loop spans 13 amino acids. The CDR3 loop is CASMTGSTDTQYF. DNA for the CDR3: TGCGCCAGCATGACGGGCAGCACAGATACGCAGTATTTT.

This clonotype was found many times. The V gene is TRBV6-5, the J gene TRBJ1-5; TRBD1 is a possible D gene (6 bases). The CDR3 is 12 residues long. Trimming left V 6 bases short and J 4 bases short, with 7 bases between. Germline V gene sequence: CDR1 MNHEY, CDR2 SVGAGI. The CDR3 region is CASRTGNQPQHF. The CDR3 DNA reads TGTGCCAGCAGAACAGGGAATCAGCCCCAGCATTTT.